One and the same sample provided the 23 T cell receptor beta chains below, sequenced in a study of shared clonotypes between healthy human individuals. Clones were sequenced by immunoSEQ multiplex PCR, and TCRdb holds only the in-frame ones, with some missing. The sample lists around 500,000 clones, around 80% occurring once. Sequencing was carried out using PBMCs. The receptors stem from a woman aged 40 to 49 in good health. Some clones in this sample may be carry-over from other donors' samples.

This clone has a single count. The J gene is TRBJ2-5, the V gene TRBV28; D gene unclear. The CDR3 is 13 residues long. The V gene lost 3 bases and the J gene lost 0 bases, with 5 bases spanning the gap. Germline-derived CDR1 and CDR2 are MDHEN and SYDVKM. The CDR3 DNA reads as TGTGCCAGCAGTTTCCACAACCAAGAGACCCAGTACTTC. It yields the protein CASSFHNQETQYF.

This rearrangement joins TRBV30 to TRBJ2-1; no reliable D call. Germline-derived CDR1 and CDR2 are GTSNPN and SVGIG (reference sequence). Deletions cut 0 bases from V and 8 bases from J, with 11 bases between. This CDR3 spans 13 amino acids. In nucleotides, the CDR3 is TGTGCCTGGAGTGTCCGGTTCTCCGATGAGCAGTTCTTC. Translating it yields CAWSVRFSDEQFF.

This rearrangement joins TRBV5-5 to TRBJ2-7, with TRBD1 as a possible D gene (5 bases). Germline values: CDR1 SGHKS, CDR2 YYEKEE (reference sequence). The V gene lost 6 bases and the J gene lost 2 bases, with 9 bases spanning the gap. CDR3 length: 12 amino acids. In DNA, the CDR3 is TGTGCCAGCACCGGACACCCCTACGAGCAGTACTTC. It yields the protein CASTGHPYEQYF.

The chain joins TRBV18 to TRBJ1-2; D possibly corresponds to TRBD1 (5 bases). The CDR3 has 15 residues. Germline V gene sequence: CDR1 KGHSH, CDR2 LQKENI. Trimming pared 0 bases from V and 8 bases from J, leaving 16 bases between. The CDR3: CASSPPTGESRGYTF. CDR3 sequence (DNA): TGTGCCAGCTCACCACCGACGGGGGAGTCTCGGGGCTACACCTTC.

The chain couples TRBV27 to TRBJ2-2; TRBD2 matches 14 bases. The CDR3 spans 18 residues. Germline V gene sequence: CDR1 MNHEY, CDR2 SMNVEV (reference sequence). The J segment lost 1 base and the V segment lost 11 bases, leaving 12 bases of the junction unmatched. For the CDR3, the DNA is TGTGCCTGCCGGACTAGCGGGAGGCTAAACCAGAACACCGGGGAGCTGTTTTTT. It encodes CACRTSGRLNQNTGELFF.

The V call is TRBV19, the J call TRBJ2-7; 8 nucleotides match TRBD1. V trimming: 3 bases; J trimming: 0 bases; junction bases outside the gene matches: 7. Per germline, CDR1 LNHDA and CDR2 SQIVND (reference sequence). The CDR3 contains 16 residues. CDR3: CASSITPGQASYEQYF. CDR3 in DNA: TGTGCCAGTAGTATCACACCGGGACAGGCCTCCTACGAGCAGTACTTC. The variable domain in full, completed from reference TRBV19 and TRBJ2-7, reads DGGITQSPKYLFRKEGQNVTLSCEQNLNHDAMYWYRQDPGQGLRLIYYSQIVNDFQKGDIAEGYSVSREKKESFPLTVTSAQKNPTAFYLCASSITPGQASYEQYFGPGTRLTVT.

Worth noting for this clone: In the same sample, other DNA sequences code for this CDR3. The rearrangement uses TRBV28 and TRBJ1-1; perhaps TRBD1 as D (5 bases). Germline values: CDR1 MDHEN, CDR2 SYDVKM. The CDR3 totals 12 residues. V was shortened by 3 bases and J by 11 bases, with 13 bases between the two germline ends. CDR3 sequence reads: CASSFWGPTAFF. Written as DNA, the CDR3 is TGTGCCAGCAGTTTCTGGGGCCCGACGGCTTTCTTT.

Details on this clone: This could be a read error, since a much larger clone is one nucleotide away. The CDR3 DNA follows: TGTGCCTGGAGTGTACTGGGTGGGAGCCCCCATGAGCAGTTCTTC. Protein: CAWSVLGGSPHEQFF. V is TRBV30 and J is TRBJ2-1; perhaps TRBD2 as D (5 bases). Germline lookup yields CDR1 GTSNPN and CDR2 SVGIG (reference sequence). CDR3 length: 15 residues. The V end lost 0 bases, the J end lost 8 bases, and 17 bases lay between the germline ends. Complete variable domain (other parts from reference TRBV30 and TRBJ2-1): SQTIHQWPATLVQPVGSPLSLECTVEGTSNPNLYWYRQAAGRGLQLLFYSVGIGQISSEVPQNLSASRPQDRQFILSSKKLLLSDSGFYLCAWSVLGGSPHEQFFGPGTRLTVL.

This chain joins TRBV18 and TRBJ2-7; 9 bases line up with TRBD2. This CDR3 contains 15 residues. CDR1 is KGHSH and CDR2 is LQKENI in the germline V gene. With 6 bases clipped from V and 0 bases from J, the junction kept 6 bases outside the gene matches. Here the CDR3 reads CASSLTSGRSYEQYF. The DNA for the CDR3 is TGTGCCAGCTCTTTAACTAGCGGGCGCTCCTACGAGCAGTACTTC.

The chain links TRBV7-6 to TRBJ2-3; 7 nucleotides agree with TRBD1. V shed 2 bases and J 1 base; nucleotides not matched to a gene: 0. Germline lookup yields CDR1 SGHVS and CDR2 FNYEAQ. This CDR3 spans 14 amino acids. CDR3 nucleotides: TGTGCCAGCAGCTTAACAGGGGGCACAGATACGCAGTATTTT. It specifies CASSLTGGTDTQYF. Supplemented by reference TRBV7-6 and TRBJ2-3, the full variable domain reads GAGVSQSPRYKVTKRGQDVALRCDPISGHVSLYWYRQALGQGPEFLTYFNYEAQQDKSGLPNDRFSAERPEGSISTLTIQRTEQRDSAMYRCASSLTGGTDTQYFGPGTRLTVL.

With respect to this clone: This sample includes further DNA sequences coding for the same CDR3. The V and J genes are TRBV20-1 and TRBJ1-2; TRBD1 is a possible D gene (5 bases). Germline assignment: CDR1 DFQATT and CDR2 SNEGSKA (reference sequence). V gave up 6 bases and J gave up 6 bases, with 11 bases separating them. This CDR3 contains 11 residues. The chain's CDR3 is CSATGAHGYTF. CDR3 DNA sequence: TGCAGTGCCACCGGGGCGCATGGCTACACCTTC.

This clone was observed at least ten times. This chain links TRBV5-8 with TRBJ2-7; TRBD1 matches 9 bases. Per the germline V gene, CDR1 is SGHTS and CDR2 is YDEGEE. This CDR3 has 14 residues. V shed 2 bases and J 2 bases; nucleotides not matched to a gene: 2. CDR3 DNA: TGTGCCAGCAGCTTCGGACAGGGGACCTACGAGCAGTACTTC. It specifies CASSFGQGTYEQYF. The complete variable domain, with remaining parts taken from reference TRBV5-8 and TRBJ2-7, reads EAGVTQSPTHLIKTRGQQATLRCSPISGHTSVYWYQQALGLGLQFLLWYDEGEERNRGNFPPRFSGRQFPNYSSELNVNALELEDSALYLCASSFGQGTYEQYFGPGTRLTVT.

J is TRBJ2-7 and V is TRBV7-8; possibly TRBD1 for D (6 bases). The CDR3 extends over 15 amino acids. V gave up 0 bases and J gave up 5 bases, with 14 bases separating them. CDR1 and CDR2 (germline): SGHVS, FQNEAQ. CDR3 region: CASSLARAGAHEQYF. The CDR3 nucleotides read TGTGCCAGCAGCTTAGCGCGTGCAGGGGCTCACGAGCAGTACTTC. The whole variable domain, remainder taken from reference TRBV7-8 and TRBJ2-7, is GAGVSQSPRYKVAKRGQDVALRCDPISGHVSLFWYQQALGQGPEFLTYFQNEAQLDKSGLPSDRFFAERPEGSVSTLKIQRTQQEDSAVYLCASSLARAGAHEQYFGPGTRLTVT.

The chain is built from TRBV15 and TRBJ2-7; 10 bases are a match to TRBD2. V was pared by 5 bases and J by 4 bases, with 5 bases of the junction left unmatched. CDR3 length: 14 residues. Germline lookup yields CDR1 LNHNV and CDR2 YYDKDF (reference sequence). The CDR3 DNA reads as TGTGCCACCAGCGAAGGACTAGCGGAGTACGAGCAGTACTTC. Its translation is CATSEGLAEYEQYF.

The genes are TRBV19 and TRBJ2-3, with D maybe TRBD1 (6 bases). The CDR3 totals 15 residues. CDR1 and CDR2 (germline): LNHDA, SQIVND (reference sequence). The ends were cut back, 5 bases at V and 2 bases at J, with 14 bases in the middle. Written as DNA, the CDR3 is TGTGCCAGTAGTCCCTCGACAGGAGCCACAGATACGCAGTATTTT. Protein: CASSPSTGATDTQYF. The full variable domain, its missing parts supplied by reference TRBV19 and TRBJ2-3, is DGGITQSPKYLFRKEGQNVTLSCEQNLNHDAMYWYRQDPGQGLRLIYYSQIVNDFQKGDIAEGYSVSREKKESFPLTVTSAQKNPTAFYLCASSPSTGATDTQYFGPGTRLTVL.

V is TRBV4-3 and J is TRBJ1-2; 7 bases are shared with TRBD1. Trimming removed 3 bases from V and 2 bases from J; junction bases left unmatched: 6. CDR1 is LGHNA, CDR2 YSLEER, per germline. The CDR3 has 15 residues. The CDR3 reads CASSHPGQSNYGYTF. For the CDR3, the DNA is TGCGCCAGCAGCCATCCGGGACAGTCGAACTATGGCTACACCTTC.

The chain links TRBV4-2 to TRBJ2-1; D possibly uses TRBD1 or TRBD2 (6 bases each). Looked up from germline, CDR1 is LGHNA and CDR2 is YNFKEQ. The CDR3 totals 15 residues. The V end lost 0 bases, the J end lost 12 bases, and 18 bases lay between the germline ends. The CDR3 DNA follows: TGTGCCAGCAGCCAAGATCTTAGGGGGGTCGGGACGCAGTTCTTC. Protein sequence: CASSQDLRGVGTQFF.

The rearrangement joins TRBV9 to TRBJ2-7, with a tentative D call TRBD1 (5 bases). The length of the CDR3 is 14 residues. Germline-derived CDR1 and CDR2 are SGDLS and YYNGEE. V was cut by 0 bases and J by 5 bases, with 12 bases left in between. CDR3 DNA: TGTGCCAGCAGCGTAGGGTGGACACAGCACGAGCAGTACTTC. As protein: CASSVGWTQHEQYF.

This clone was found a few times. This chain joins TRBV5-1 and TRBJ1-1; D is unclear. Germline CDR1 reads SGHRS; CDR2 reads YFSETQ. Deletions cut 0 bases from V and 4 bases from J, with 7 bases between. CDR3 length equals 13 residues. The CDR3 DNA follows: TGCGCCAGCAGCTTGGGAGAGGGCACTGAAGCTTTCTTT. Protein product: CASSLGEGTEAFF.

This clone occurred a few times. The rearrangement links TRBV29-1 to TRBJ1-1; 8 bases line up with TRBD1. The V segment lost 6 bases and the J segment 4 bases; nucleotides outside the gene matches: 4. CDR1 and CDR2 (germline): SQVTM, ANQGSEA. The CDR3 has 12 amino acids. The CDR3 nucleotides read TGCAGCGTCGACAGGGGTAGCACTGAAGCTTTCTTT. Its protein is CSVDRGSTEAFF.

This clone is a singleton in its sample. The chain has TRBV4-2 and TRBJ1-6, with a tentative D call TRBD1 (5 bases). CDR3 length: 15 residues. Trimming cost V 4 bases and J 4 bases, with 11 bases left between them. Germline lookup yields CDR1 LGHNA and CDR2 YNFKEQ. The CDR3 is CASSPGTLYNSPLHF. The DNA for the CDR3 is TGTGCCAGCAGCCCGGGGACCCTTTATAATTCACCCCTCCACTTT.

The chain combines TRBV19 with TRBJ2-1, with 7 nucleotides matching TRBD2. Trimming cost V 6 bases and J 6 bases; bases outside gene matches: 11. The CDR3 runs to 15 residues. Germline loops: CDR1 LNHDA, CDR2 SQIVND (reference sequence). The CDR3 sequence: CASSTPSGPSNEQFF. In DNA form, the CDR3 reads TGTGCCAGTAGCACCCCTAGCGGCCCCTCCAATGAGCAGTTCTTC. Full variable domain (missing parts from reference TRBV19 and TRBJ2-1): DGGITQSPKYLFRKEGQNVTLSCEQNLNHDAMYWYRQDPGQGLRLIYYSQIVNDFQKGDIAEGYSVSREKKESFPLTVTSAQKNPTAFYLCASSTPSGPSNEQFFGPGTRLTVL.

The chain combines TRBV11-2 with TRBJ1-4; D remains unclear. From germline, CDR1 is SGHAT and CDR2 FQNNGV. The CDR3 is 14 residues long. V lost 7 bases, J lost 8 bases, and 17 bases lay in between. Written as DNA, the CDR3 is TGTGCCAGCACCCGGGATCCGATAGGCGAAAAACTGTTTTTT. As protein: CASTRDPIGEKLFF.